Following are 20 T cell receptor beta chains from one sample sequenced in a study of cytomegalovirus exposure and HLA in healthy donors. The data were produced by immunoSEQ multiplex PCR, yet TCRdb's version contains in-frame clones alone and is incomplete. The table lists 140,000 to 150,000 clones, 87% of them singletons. The specimen sequenced was PBMCs. All receptors come from a man aged 18-30 years in good health and CMV-seropositive.

The chain combines TRBV6-5 with TRBJ1-1; 8 positions match TRBD1. V shed 10 bases, J shed 2 bases, and the junction held 12 bases outside the gene matches. The germline V gene has CDR1 MNHEY and CDR2 SVGAGI. The CDR3 consists of 15 residues. The CDR3 DNA reads as TGTGCCACGCTATGGGGGACAGGTGGTAACACTGAAGCTTTCTTT. Amino acids: CATLWGTGGNTEAFF.

J is TRBJ2-5 and V is TRBV9, with 7 bases fitting TRBD1. The length of the CDR3 is 16 residues. The germline V gene has CDR1 SGDLS and CDR2 YYNGEE. The J segment lost 4 bases and the V segment lost 4 bases, leaving 13 bases of the junction unmatched. DNA of the CDR3: TGTGCCAGCAGCCCAGAGGGGGCTGAACAGGGAGAGACCCAGTACTTC. This sequence encodes CASSPEGAEQGETQYF.

This sequence joins TRBV6-5 and TRBJ1-5; D remains unclear. The CDR3 is 14 amino acids. V was trimmed by 10 bases and J by 1 base, leaving 14 bases between them. Germline-derived CDR1 and CDR2 are MNHEY and SVGAGI. CDR3 amino acids: CATSRYASNQPQHF. DNA for the CDR3: TGTGCCACCTCCCGGTACGCAAGCAATCAGCCCCAGCATTTT.

This clone was counted once. The genes are TRBV9 and TRBJ2-6; 10 bases map to TRBD1. The V and J ends lost 4 bases and 0 bases, in that order; junction bases with no gene match: 4. The germline CDR1 and CDR2 sequences are SGDLS and YYNGEE. The CDR3 is 17 residues long. The chain's CDR3 is CASSPWDRGSGANVLTF. For the CDR3, the DNA is TGTGCCAGCAGCCCTTGGGACAGGGGCTCTGGGGCCAACGTCCTGACTTTC.

The chain carries TRBV19 and TRBJ1-5; 8 bases agree with TRBD1. Germline V gene data show CDR1 as LNHDA and CDR2 as SQIVND (reference sequence). V shed 5 bases, J shed 3 bases, and the junction held 9 bases outside the gene matches. This CDR3 region has 16 residues. The CDR3: CASSAEDRGDNQPQHF. CDR3 in DNA: TGTGCCAGTAGTGCCGAAGACAGGGGAGACAATCAGCCCCAGCATTTT. Looking up the rest from reference TRBV19 and TRBJ1-5 gives the full variable domain: DGGITQSPKYLFRKEGQNVTLSCEQNLNHDAMYWYRQDPGQGLRLIYYSQIVNDFQKGDIAEGYSVSREKKESFPLTVTSAQKNPTAFYLCASSAEDRGDNQPQHFGDGTRLSIL.

The chain uses TRBV9 and TRBJ1-3; a weak D match, TRBD1 (6 bases). This CDR3 has 15 amino acids. Trimming removed 4 bases at V and 3 bases at J, with 14 bases between. Germline V CDR1 and CDR2: SGDLS, YYNGEE. This CDR3 is CASSQGMGDGNTIYF. The CDR3 DNA is TGTGCCAGCAGCCAGGGGATGGGGGATGGAAACACCATATATTTT.

The chain couples TRBV19 to TRBJ1-3; no reliable D call. The CDR3 runs to 15 residues. The germline V and J ends were trimmed by 7 bases and 4 bases, with 17 bases remaining between them. In germline, CDR1 is LNHDA, CDR2 SQIVND (reference sequence). CDR3 DNA sequence: TGTGCCAGTACCCATGGGAGGATCTACGGAAACACCATATATTTT. Protein product: CASTHGRIYGNTIYF.

This chain connects TRBV2 to TRBJ1-5; TRBD1 might be the D (5 bases). The CDR3 consists of 15 residues. From germline, CDR1 is SNHLY and CDR2 FYNNEI. V lost 4 bases to trimming and J lost 0 bases, with 10 bases between them. CDR3 sequence reads: CASSAWTNSNQPQHF. The DNA for the CDR3 is TGTGCCAGCAGTGCTTGGACAAATAGCAATCAGCCCCAGCATTTT.

The rearrangement joins TRBV27 to TRBJ2-1, with D tentatively TRBD2 (6 bases). The CDR3 spans 16 residues. The ends were cut back, 2 bases at V and 3 bases at J, with 14 bases in the middle. CDR1 and CDR2 from the germline V gene are MNHEY and SMNVEV (reference sequence). The CDR3 here is CASSLDGRGFYNEQFF. In nucleotides, the CDR3 is TGTGCCAGCAGTTTAGATGGGCGGGGCTTCTACAATGAGCAGTTCTTC.

The chain joins TRBV7-9 to TRBJ2-2; possible D gene TRBD2, 6 bases. V was trimmed by 8 bases and J by 6 bases, leaving 16 bases between them. There are 14 residues in the CDR3. CDR1 is SEHNR, CDR2 FQNEAQ, per germline (reference sequence). Here the CDR3 DNA reads TGTGCCAGCTCCCCTAGCTCGGGGGCCGGGGAGCTGTTTTTT. Translated: CASSPSSGAGELFF.

The rearrangement uses TRBV4-1 and TRBJ2-7; 9 nucleotides agree with TRBD2. Trimming cost V 4 bases and J 5 bases; bases outside gene matches: 15. This CDR3 region has 17 residues. Germline CDR1 is MGHRA and CDR2 is YSYEKL. CDR3 sequence: CASSPFEAGGRGNEQYF. DNA of the CDR3: TGCGCCAGCAGCCCCTTTGAGGCGGGAGGGAGGGGTAACGAGCAGTACTTC.

The chain is built from TRBV6-1 and TRBJ2-1; 9 bases are shared with TRBD1. The trim removed 2 bases at V and 9 bases at J, leaving 2 bases unmatched. The germline V gene has CDR1 MNHNS and CDR2 SASEGT. CDR3 length: 13 residues. Written as DNA, the CDR3 is TGTGCCAGCAGTGAATACAGGGGGCTTGAGCAGTTCTTC. Translated: CASSEYRGLEQFF.

The chain has TRBV19 and TRBJ2-2; D is unclear. Trimming cost V 4 bases and J 6 bases, with 15 bases left between them. CDR1 is LNHDA, CDR2 SQIVND, per germline (reference sequence). This CDR3 comprises 15 residues. The CDR3 DNA is TGTGCCAGTAGTAGAACGGCAGGTCCGGCCGGGGAGCTGTTTTTT. It codes for CASSRTAGPAGELFF.

V gene TRBV19 combines with J gene TRBJ1-3; D is undetermined. Looked up from germline, CDR1 is LNHDA and CDR2 is SQIVND (reference sequence). This CDR3 is 12 amino acids long. V gave up 5 bases and J gave up 1 base, with 3 bases separating them. CDR3 residues: CASSLSGNTIYF. CDR3 sequence (DNA): TGTGCCAGTAGTTTATCTGGAAACACCATATATTTT.

The chain combines TRBV5-4 with TRBJ1-1, with D tentatively TRBD1 (6 bases). CDR1 and CDR2 (germline): SGHNT, YYREEE (reference sequence). CDR3 length equals 14 residues. V was pared by 4 bases and J by 3 bases, with 13 bases between. The CDR3 region has the DNA TGTGCCAGCAGCCCCCGGACAGCGGACACTGAAGCTTTCTTT. Translating gives CASSPRTADTEAFF.

The chain carries TRBV6-7 and TRBJ2-5, with D perhaps matching TRBD2 (5 bases). TRBV6-7 belongs to the ORF category, with a function that is uncertain. The CDR3 is 15 residues long. Trimming stripped 4 bases from V and 5 bases from J, with 17 bases between. The CDR3 reads CASSSPWWEWETQYF. In DNA form, the CDR3 reads TGTGCCAGCAGTTCCCCCTGGTGGGAGTGGGAGACCCAGTACTTC.

The gene calls are TRBV7-8 and TRBJ2-7; 7 bases match TRBD2. The CDR3 length is 20 residues. Germline V gene sequence: CDR1 SGHVS, CDR2 FQNEAQ. V dropped 5 bases and J dropped 0; count of bases not matched to a gene: 22. The CDR3 nucleotides are TGTGCCAGCAGCCGAACCCCGGCGGGGGTCTACCCCCTGAGCTCCTACGAGCAGTACTTC. Translated: CASSRTPAGVYPLSSYEQYF.

J is TRBJ2-5 and V is TRBV9; TRBD1 matches at 9 bases. V was clipped by 2 bases and J by 4 bases; unmatched bases: 3. Germline-derived CDR1 and CDR2 are SGDLS and YYNGEE. CDR3 size: 14 residues. CDR3 residues: CASSVQDRGETQYF. The CDR3 nucleotides are TGTGCCAGCAGCGTTCAGGACAGGGGAGAGACCCAGTACTTC.

This chain links TRBV2 with TRBJ2-1; 8 bases map to TRBD2. CDR3 size: 14 residues. J was trimmed by 7 bases and V by 6 bases; bases with no gene match: 8. Germline CDR1 reads SNHLY; CDR2 reads FYNNEI. DNA for the CDR3: TGTGCCAGCAGCCTCGGACTAGCCGGAAATGAGCAGTTCTTC. It translates to CASSLGLAGNEQFF.

This sequence joins TRBV6-1 and TRBJ2-2; D is ambiguous. The germline V gene encodes CDR1 MNHNS and CDR2 SASEGT. The CDR3 contains 14 residues. The V and J ends lost 2 bases and 3 bases respectively, with 7 bases between them. CDR3 amino acids: CASSETPDTGELFF. The CDR3, as DNA: TGTGCCAGCAGTGAAACCCCGGACACCGGGGAGCTGTTTTTT.